The present T cell receptor beta chain was sequenced within a study of blood T cell repertoires in COVID-19. This CDR3 comprises 17 residues. CDR1 and CDR2 (germline): MRHNA, SNTAGT. Trimming took 4 bases from V and 4 from J; bases not matched to a gene: 11. Using immunoSEQ multiplex PCR, the repertoire was profiled, and TCRdb retains in-frame clones only, with some absent. The sample holds roughly 100,000 clones, roughly 91% seen once. The V call is TRBV6-4, the J call TRBJ2-3; 10 nucleotides align to TRBD2. The clonotype was recovered from a human donor in a cohort sampled during active COVID-19. Sequencing was performed on peripheral blood. The DNA of the CDR3 is TGTGCCAGCAGTGCGCTAGCGGGAGAGGCCGTCGCAGATACGCAGTATTTT. This translates into CASSALAGEAVADTQYF.